Below, 29 T cell receptor beta chains from the same sample are listed, as sequenced in a study of CD8 T cells in Susac syndrome. RNA in amounts of roughly 0.45 to 1 ug was reverse transcribed with random hexamers. TCRdb redid the calling of the immunoSEQ multiplex PCR reads with MiXCR, one entry per CDR3 protein. The sample has fewer than 350,000 distinct CDR3 sequences, 85% seen once. Source material: CD8+ T cells from PBMCs. These receptors all stem from a human donor with multiple sclerosis.

This sequence joins TRBV5-6 and TRBJ2-1; 10 nucleotides line up with TRBD2. Germline values: CDR1 SGHDT, CDR2 YYEEEE. After removal of 2 bases from V and 2 bases from J, the junction contained 1 base not matched to a gene. The CDR3 extends over 15 amino acids. The CDR3 coding sequence is TGTGCCAGCAGCTTTGGGACTAGCGCCTACAATGAGCAGTTCTTC. Translated, it gives CASSFGTSAYNEQFF.

The chain links TRBV28 to TRBJ2-1; 8 bases are a match to TRBD2. CDR3 length: 22 amino acids. J was trimmed by 4 bases and V by 5 bases; bases with no gene match: 28. Germline V CDR1 and CDR2: MDHEN, SYDVKM. CDR3 DNA sequence: TGTGCCAGCAGTCTACGGACTAGCCGTACCTCTAAAAAAGGGGTCTTTTACAATGAGCAGTTCTTC. It translates to CASSLRTSRTSKKGVFYNEQFF.

The genes are TRBV2 and TRBJ2-2; D perhaps matches TRBD1 (5 bases). V dropped 4 bases and J dropped 6 bases, with 12 bases sitting between them. The CDR3 has 14 residues. In germline, CDR1 is SNHLY, CDR2 FYNNEI. The CDR3 region has the DNA TGTGCCAGCAGTGCTATCAGGGAAGCCGGGGAGCTGTTTTTT. Translation: CASSAIREAGELFF.

The V call is TRBV28, the J call TRBJ1-2; 8 positions match TRBD1. V shed 2 bases, J shed 0 bases, and the junction held 8 bases outside the gene matches. The CDR3 runs 17 residues. Germline CDR1 MDHEN, CDR2 SYDVKM. The CDR3 sequence is CASSLMGQELSNYGYTF. The CDR3 DNA reads TGTGCCAGCAGTTTAATGGGACAGGAGCTTTCTAACTATGGCTACACCTTC.

The chain joins TRBV28 to TRBJ2-7; D is perhaps TRBD1 or TRBD2 (6 bases each). V dropped 7 bases and J dropped 4 bases, with 14 bases sitting between them. The CDR3 runs to 13 residues. Germline V gene sequence: CDR1 MDHEN, CDR2 SYDVKM. The CDR3 protein is CASTVQGRYEQYF. In DNA, the CDR3 is TGTGCCAGCACCGTCCAGGGGAGGTACGAGCAGTACTTC.

V and J are TRBV30 and TRBJ2-3, with a possible D match to TRBD2 (5 bases). Germline loops: CDR1 GTSNPN, CDR2 SVGIG (reference sequence). The CDR3 covers 17 residues. V was trimmed by 3 bases and J by 1 base, leaving 20 bases between them. CDR3 amino acids: CAWSGADPGWGTDTQYF. The CDR3 region has the DNA TGTGCCTGGAGCGGAGCGGATCCCGGATGGGGCACAGATACGCAGTATTTT.

The chain couples TRBV28 to TRBJ1-5; D ambiguous. There are 13 residues in the CDR3. Germline values: CDR1 MDHEN, CDR2 SYDVKM. V lost 7 bases to trimming and J lost 0 bases, with 7 bases between them. CDR3 residues: CASTPHSNQPQHF. CDR3 DNA sequence: TGTGCCAGCACGCCCCATAGCAATCAGCCCCAGCATTTT.

The chain uses TRBV4-3 and TRBJ2-7; 11 bases agree with TRBD2. V shed 0 bases and J 4 bases; nucleotides not matched to a gene: 2. Germline V lookup: CDR1 LGHNA, CDR2 YSLEER. The CDR3 length is 15 residues. The CDR3 is CASSQDRLAGYEQYF. Written as DNA, the CDR3 is TGCGCCAGCAGCCAAGATCGACTAGCGGGGTACGAGCAGTACTTC.

The count of this clonotype is one. The chain recombines TRBV4-3 with TRBJ2-1; TRBD2 aligns across 11 bases. J was trimmed by 7 bases and V by 0 bases; bases with no gene match: 2. This CDR3 comprises 15 residues. CDR1 and CDR2 (germline): LGHNA, YSLEER. The CDR3 nucleotides read TGCGCCAGCAGCCAAGATAGCGGGAGGGATAATGAGCAGTTCTTC. Its protein is CASSQDSGRDNEQFF.

The genes are TRBV5-4 and TRBJ2-1; unclear D gene. With 3 bases removed from V and 4 bases from J, the gap between germline ends came to 14 bases. The CDR3 has 15 residues. The V gene's germline CDR1 is SGHNT and CDR2 YYREEE (reference sequence). The DNA for the CDR3 is TGTGCCAGCAGCTCCGGATCATTTGATTACAATGAGCAGTTCTTC. This gives the protein CASSSGSFDYNEQFF.

The rearrangement links TRBV14 to TRBJ2-2, with D perhaps TRBD2 (5 bases). The CDR3 runs to 16 residues. Germline V lookup: CDR1 SGHDN, CDR2 FVKESK. Trimming cost V 1 base and J 0 bases, with 9 bases left between them. The CDR3 DNA reads as TGTGCCAGCAGCCAAGTACGGACTTCGAACACCGGGGAGCTGTTTTTT. Its protein product is CASSQVRTSNTGELFF.

The chain is built from TRBV20-1 and TRBJ2-1, with 13 bases identical to TRBD2. The V and J ends lost 0 bases and 10 bases, in that order; junction bases with no gene match: 9. Germline CDR1 DFQATT, CDR2 SNEGSKA (reference sequence). The CDR3 consists of 16 residues. The CDR3 here is CSARDPGLAGVREQFF. DNA of the CDR3: TGCAGTGCTAGAGATCCCGGACTAGCGGGAGTAAGGGAGCAGTTCTTC.

The chain couples TRBV30 to TRBJ2-2; possibly TRBD1 or TRBD2 for D (6 bases each). The CDR3 is made up of 14 amino acids. Trimming removed 5 bases from V and 0 bases from J, with 10 bases in between. Germline V gene sequence: CDR1 GTSNPN, CDR2 SVGIG (reference sequence). CDR3 sequence: CAWGGGTNTGELFF. The CDR3 DNA reads TGTGCCTGGGGGGGCGGGACGAACACCGGGGAGCTGTTTTTT.

The V and J genes are TRBV27 and TRBJ1-4, with D perhaps matching TRBD1 (6 bases). The germline CDR1 and CDR2 sequences are MNHEY and SMNVEV (reference sequence). This CDR3 is 15 amino acids long. The germline V and J ends were trimmed by 6 bases and 7 bases, with 18 bases remaining between them. The CDR3: CASRAPGETVEKLFF. CDR3 DNA sequence: TGTGCCAGCAGAGCCCCAGGGGAAACTGTTGAAAAACTGTTTTTT. Together with reference TRBV27 and TRBJ1-4, the CDR3 gives the full variable domain: EAQVTQNPRYLITVTGKKLTVTCSQNMNHEYMSWYRQDPGLGLRQIYYSMNVEVTDKGDVPEGYKVSRKEKRNFPLILESPSPNQTSLYFCASRAPGETVEKLFFGSGTQLSVL.

V gene TRBV4-3 combines with J gene TRBJ2-7, with 7 bases lining up with TRBD1. CDR3 length equals 14 residues. In germline, CDR1 is LGHNA, CDR2 YSLEER. With 1 base clipped from V and 0 bases from J, the junction kept 0 bases outside the gene matches. The CDR3 region is CASSQGQGSYEQYF. In nucleotides, the CDR3 is TGCGCCAGCAGCCAAGGACAGGGCTCCTACGAGCAGTACTTC.

The CDR3 spells CASSLVPSVGLNEQFF. DNA for the CDR3: TGTGCCAGCAGCTTAGTCCCCTCGGTCGGTCTGAATGAGCAGTTCTTC. The chain couples TRBV7-8 to TRBJ2-1; no clear D. CDR1 and CDR2 (germline): SGHVS, FQNEAQ. The CDR3 consists of 16 residues. The V and J ends lost 1 base and 7 bases respectively, with 17 bases between them.

The chain combines TRBV19 with TRBJ1-1; D not resolved. V shed 1 base and J shed 6 bases, with 3 bases lying between them. Germline V gene data show CDR1 as LNHDA and CDR2 as SQIVND (reference sequence). The CDR3 contains 11 residues. Here the CDR3 reads CASSIGSEAFF. The CDR3 DNA reads as TGTGCCAGTAGTATAGGTTCTGAAGCTTTCTTT.

The chain carries TRBV28 and TRBJ2-3; TRBD2 matches at 9 bases. This CDR3 is built from 17 residues. CDR1 MDHEN and CDR2 SYDVKM come from the germline V gene. The ends lost 6 bases at V and 2 bases at J; junction bases unmatched: 12. The CDR3 is CASSPPNAGGLTDTQYF. In DNA form, the CDR3 reads TGTGCCAGCAGCCCCCCGAACGCGGGAGGGCTCACAGATACGCAGTATTTT.

As DNA, the CDR3 is TGTGCCAGCAAGGACAGGCTCTCCTACGAGCAGTACTTC. This translates into CASKDRLSYEQYF. This chain uses TRBV6-1 with TRBJ2-7, with 7 bases matching TRBD1. The CDR3 is made up of 13 amino acids. Germline V gives CDR1 MNHNS, CDR2 SASEGT. V shed 7 bases, J shed 0 bases, and the junction held 3 bases outside the gene matches.

This sequence joins TRBV20-1 and TRBJ2-3, with TRBD1 matching 10 bases. With V trimmed by 5 bases and J by 11 bases, 16 bases remained unmatched. CDR1 DFQATT and CDR2 SNEGSKA come from the germline V gene (reference sequence). The CDR3 has 15 amino acids. The CDR3, as DNA: TGCAGTGCTGATGCGGGACAGGGGACCCGAATGGGGCAGTATTTT. Translated, it gives CSADAGQGTRMGQYF.

The chain links TRBV29-1 to TRBJ1-1; 8 nucleotides agree with TRBD1. The V gene's germline CDR1 is SQVTM and CDR2 ANQGSEA. The trim removed 6 bases at V and 5 bases at J, leaving 11 bases unmatched. CDR3 length equals 14 residues. CDR3 nucleotides: TGCAGCGTCGTGGGGGGGGACAGGATAACTGAAGCTTTCTTT. Its translation is CSVVGGDRITEAFF.

The rearrangement uses TRBV9 and TRBJ1-5; no definite D call. With 0 bases removed from V and 1 base from J, the gap between germline ends came to 8 bases. The CDR3 runs to 15 residues. Germline V gene data show CDR1 as SGDLS and CDR2 as YYNGEE. The CDR3 region has the DNA TGTGCCAGCAGCGTAGATCCCAGGAGCAATCAGCCCCAGCATTTT. It yields the protein CASSVDPRSNQPQHF.

The chain has TRBV9 and TRBJ2-1; TRBD2 aligns across 8 bases. Losses at the gene ends were 1 base for V and 3 bases for J; bases not matched to a gene: 9. The CDR3 has 17 residues. Germline V gene data show CDR1 as SGDLS and CDR2 as YYNGEE. The CDR3 loop is CASSVQRENTLYNEQFF. The DNA for the CDR3 is TGTGCCAGCAGCGTACAGCGGGAGAATACCCTCTACAATGAGCAGTTCTTC.

Of note for this clonotype: At one end, the junction sequence differs from germline, possibly due to a read error. The CDR3, as DNA: TGTGCCACCGGTGATTCTAGCGTCACAGATACGCAGTATTTT. Amino acids: CATGDSSVTDTQYF. The chain has TRBV24-1 and TRBJ2-3; the D gene is possibly TRBD2 (6 bases). Germline CDR1 is KGHDR and CDR2 is SFDVKD. The CDR3 runs to 14 residues.

This clonotype was picked up a small number of times. The chain employs TRBV6-1 and TRBJ2-3, with TRBD1 matching 7 bases. This CDR3 has 14 amino acids. Germline V gene sequence: CDR1 MNHNS, CDR2 SASEGT. V shed 5 bases and J 3 bases; nucleotides not matched to a gene: 5. The DNA of the CDR3 is TGTGCCAGCAGTTCGGGACAGCTGACAGATACGCAGTATTTT. This sequence encodes CASSSGQLTDTQYF.

This clonotype was seen a handful of times. J is TRBJ2-7 and V is TRBV6-5, with a possible D match to TRBD2 (5 bases). Looked up from germline, CDR1 is MNHEY and CDR2 is SVGAGI. CDR3 length: 12 amino acids. V was cut by 2 bases and J by 7 bases, with 9 bases left in between. CDR3 bases: TGTGCCAGCAGTTACGCGCGCGGGGAGCAGTACTTC. Its protein is CASSYARGEQYF.

The J gene is TRBJ1-5, the V gene TRBV10-2, with TRBD1 as a possible D gene (5 bases). The CDR3 runs 17 residues. The V gene's germline CDR1 is WSHSY and CDR2 SAAADI. Trimming left V 6 bases short and J 0 bases short, with 18 bases between. CDR3 bases: TGCGCCAGCAGAGAGGCCTCCAGGGACTATAGCAATCAGCCCCAGCATTTT. Amino acid sequence: CASREASRDYSNQPQHF.

This clonotype was found once. The gene calls are TRBV20-1 and TRBJ2-7; TRBD2 aligns across 13 bases. The CDR3 sequence is 15 residues long. Unmatched junction bases numbered 5, after V lost 4 bases and J lost 2 bases. CDR1 and CDR2 from the germline V gene are DFQATT and SNEGSKA (reference sequence). The CDR3 bases are TGCAGTGCTACACGGACTAGCGGGAGTGCCTACGAGCAGTACTTC. Translated, it gives CSATRTSGSAYEQYF.

The genes are TRBV19 and TRBJ1-5, with D perhaps TRBD1 (5 bases). Per germline, CDR1 LNHDA and CDR2 SQIVND (reference sequence). The length of the CDR3 is 14 residues. Trimming removed 3 bases from V and 2 bases from J, with 8 bases in between. The CDR3 DNA reads TGTGCCAGTAGTATCTTCAGGGGCAATCAGCCCCAGCATTTT. Translation gives CASSIFRGNQPQHF.